This TCR beta chain emerged from a study of T cell responses to AZD1222 COVID-19 vaccine. This clone was found a few times. The target antigen is unknown. Generated by immunoSEQ multiplex PCR, the TCRdb table keeps only in-frame clones and is missing some. The data contain roughly 90,000 clones, 65% to 90% of them seen just once; the ten biggest clones take up about 6%. Study results and limitations: Epitopes outside B.1.351 and B.1.1.7 mutated regions reportedly drew nearly half of spike TCRs. Most donors were white British, females outnumbered males, and clonal diversity was possibly underestimated. Spike-specific TCR breadth and depth went up after people got two AZD1222 doses.

The ends lost 5 bases at V and 2 bases at J; junction bases unmatched: 12. The CDR3 is 17 residues long. Per the germline V gene, CDR1 is LNHDA and CDR2 is SQIVND (reference sequence). The V gene is TRBV19, the J gene TRBJ1-5, with 7 positions matching TRBD1. The receptor was derived from an adult in good health. The specimen comprised peripheral blood, sampled on day 0 of AZD1222 vaccination. CDR3 nucleotides: TGTGCCAGTAGTGTAACCAGGGGGAGAGTGGGCAATCAGCCCCAGCATTTT. Its protein product is CASSVTRGRVGNQPQHF.